This T cell receptor (beta chain) came from a study of shared clonotypes between healthy human individuals. Method: immunoSEQ multiplex PCR; TCRdb's copy keeps in-frame clones and lacks some. The sample contains about 2,500,000 clones, more than 80% of which appear only once. The CDR3 is 14 amino acids. Trimming removed 3 bases from V and 1 base from J; junction bases left unmatched: 2. Germline V CDR1 and CDR2: SNHLY, FYNNEI. The sequenced sample consisted of naive CD4+ T cells sorted from blood. The subset: CD45RA+ positively selected. This clonotype originated in a man between 18 and 35 years old in good health. The V and J genes are TRBV2 and TRBJ2-5, with 7 nucleotides matching TRBD1. The CDR3 DNA sequence: TGTGCCAGCAGTGACTGGGACAGCCAAGAGACCCAGTACTTC. It yields the protein CASSDWDSQETQYF.